This T cell receptor (beta chain) was documented in a study of CXCR3-negative and CXCR3-positive naive CD8 T cells. Study-wide results and limits: Memory CD8+ cells showed much lower diversity, while both naive subsets were comparably high. More hydrophobic TRB CDR3s were found in CXCR3-positive naive cells than in CXCR3-negative naive cells. Partly lower CXCR3 expression followed cryopreservation, and most assays relied on fresh PBMCs. Similar TRBV-TRBJ usage was seen in naive cells (both CXCR3-negative and CXCR3-positive), but memory cells differed.

It was by 5' RACE with UMI labels that the TRB cDNA libraries were prepared. TCRdb reanalyzed the 5' RACE reads and collapses them to one entry per CDR3 protein, without DNA. This sample's table has approximately 120,000 distinct CDR3 sequences. The CDR3 extends over 14 amino acids. Germline-derived CDR1 and CDR2 are MDHEN and SYDVKM. As regards this clonotype: Its antigen remains unidentified.

The receptor comes from a human donor in good health. Some clones in this sample may be carry-over from other donors' samples. The rearrangement uses TRBV28 and TRBJ2-6; as DNA is missing, the TRBD1 call by TCRdb cannot be tested. Sequencing used naive CXCR3+ CD8+ T cells from blood. As for subset: CD45RO-CCR7+CD27+CD95- naive CD8+ T cells expressing CXCR3 (TNR3+). The CDR3 loop reads CASSPLSPTNVLTF.